What follows are 21 T cell receptor beta chains derived from one specimen sequenced in a study of T cell repertoires in cytomegalovirus infection. Their recognized antigens are unknown. Via MiXCR, TCRdb re-called the reads, giving one row per CDR3 protein. Of fewer than 850,000 distinct CDR3 sequences in the sample, about 29% were seen once. The sample in question was cultured CD8+ T cells from PBMCs, obtained from culture after CMV antigen stimulation. Receptors were obtained from a human donor in good health (CMV status not recorded). Some clones in this sample may be carry-over from other donors' samples.

The chain links TRBV7-9 to TRBJ1-1, with a possible D match to TRBD1 (5 bases). Germline values: CDR1 SEHNR, CDR2 FQNEAQ (reference sequence). The CDR3 extends over 11 amino acids. V shed 3 bases and J shed 7 bases, with 6 bases lying between them. CDR3 sequence reads: CASSFRDEAFF. The CDR3, as DNA: TGTGCCAGCAGCTTCAGGGATGAAGCTTTCTTT.

This clonotype was counted a few times. The V call is TRBV7-9, the J call TRBJ2-2; 7 bases are shared with TRBD1. The CDR3 contains 16 residues. With 8 bases clipped from V and 0 bases from J, the junction kept 9 bases outside the gene matches. Germline values: CDR1 SEHNR, CDR2 FQNEAQ (reference sequence). In DNA form, the CDR3 reads TGTGCCAGCCCCAGGGGGTCGGAAACGAACACCGGGGAGCTGTTTTTT. Translated, it gives CASPRGSETNTGELFF. Drawing the rest from reference TRBV7-9 and TRBJ2-2, the complete variable domain is DTGVSQNPRHKITKRGQNVTFRCDPISEHNRLYWYRQTLGQGPEFLTYFQNEAQLEKSRLLSDRFSAERPKGSFSTLEIQRTEQGDSAMYLCASPRGSETNTGELFFGEGSRLTVL.

This clonotype has at least ten counts. The rearrangement uses TRBV6-1 and TRBJ2-7; TRBD1 matches at 8 bases. After removal of 4 bases from V and 0 bases from J, the junction contained 2 bases not matched to a gene. CDR3 length: 14 amino acids. Per germline, CDR1 MNHNS and CDR2 SASEGT. CDR3 sequence (DNA): TGTGCCAGCAGTGGGGGACAGGCCTCCTACGAGCAGTACTTC. Its protein is CASSGGQASYEQYF.

V is TRBV4-1 and J is TRBJ2-3, with unresolved D. From germline, CDR1 is MGHRA and CDR2 YSYEKL. V dropped 7 bases and J dropped 0 bases, with 17 bases sitting between them. The CDR3 contains 16 residues. CDR3 residues: CASTNRGVDSTDTQYF. DNA of the CDR3: TGCGCCAGCACGAACAGAGGTGTAGATAGCACAGATACGCAGTATTTT.

This clonotype has only one observation. The chain joins TRBV5-1 to TRBJ1-3; 8 bases line up with TRBD1. Germline V gene data show CDR1 as SGHRS and CDR2 as YFSETQ. The CDR3 runs 16 residues. The ends lost 4 bases at V and 4 bases at J; junction bases unmatched: 10. The CDR3 is CASSPYQGAKGNTIYF. DNA for the CDR3: TGCGCCAGCAGCCCCTACCAGGGGGCCAAGGGAAACACCATATATTTT.

Ten or more counts support this clonotype. This chain connects TRBV19 to TRBJ2-7; D might be TRBD1 or TRBD2, each matching 5 bases. The CDR3 consists of 13 residues. Per germline, CDR1 LNHDA and CDR2 SQIVND (reference sequence). Trimming shortened V by 9 bases and J by 0 bases, and 12 bases separated the two germline ends. CDR3: CASAGTFSYEQYF. In nucleotides, the CDR3 is TGTGCCAGCGCCGGGACGTTCTCCTACGAGCAGTACTTC.

The rearrangement joins TRBV11-3 to TRBJ2-1; tentatively, D is TRBD1 (6 bases). Trimming took 5 bases from V and 2 from J, leaving 16 bases between them. Germline-derived CDR1 and CDR2 are SGHNT and YENEEA. This CDR3 has 16 amino acids. The CDR3 is CASSPRSGVAYNEQFF. The CDR3, as DNA: TGTGCCAGCAGCCCCCGATCAGGGGTTGCCTACAATGAGCAGTTCTTC.

This clonotype was seen more than once but under ten times. The V and J genes are TRBV19 and TRBJ2-1; TRBD1 might be the D (6 bases). V was pared by 5 bases and J by 4 bases, with 15 bases between. CDR1 and CDR2 (germline): LNHDA, SQIVND (reference sequence). This CDR3 spans 15 amino acids. CDR3: CASSAFWTAYNEQFF. CDR3 nucleotides: TGTGCCAGTAGTGCCTTTTGGACAGCATACAATGAGCAGTTCTTC.

The chain joins TRBV4-3 to TRBJ1-2; 9 bases match TRBD1. The CDR3 length is 15 residues. Germline V gene lookup returns CDR1 LGHNA and CDR2 YSLEER. The junction had 10 bases not matched to a gene; V was cut back by 4 bases and J by 7 bases. This CDR3 is CASSRGTGIRSGYTF. Here the CDR3 DNA reads TGCGCCAGCAGCCGAGGGACAGGGATTCGCTCTGGCTACACCTTC.

This clonotype was counted between two and nine times. This sequence joins TRBV6-5 and TRBJ2-6, with D hard to call. The germline gives CDR1 MNHEY, CDR2 SVGAGI. The CDR3 length is 16 residues. V lost 0 bases and J lost 4, with 10 bases in between. In DNA, the CDR3 is TGTGCCAGCAGTTACTCCGGGCCCTACGGGGCCAACGTCCTGACTTTC. Protein: CASSYSGPYGANVLTF.

This clonotype was detected only a few times. The rearrangement links TRBV29-1 to TRBJ2-5; 13 positions match TRBD2. Losses at the gene ends were 0 bases for V and 2 bases for J; bases not matched to a gene: 6. The CDR3 covers 17 residues. Per the germline V gene, CDR1 is SQVTM and CDR2 is ANQGSEA. The CDR3 coding sequence is TGCAGCGTTGAAGATGTGGGGACTAGCGGGGAACAAGAGACCCAGTACTTC. Its protein is CSVEDVGTSGEQETQYF.

A few counts support this clonotype. The genes are TRBV27 and TRBJ2-5; a weak D match, TRBD2 (6 bases). The CDR3 has 15 amino acids. Germline assignment: CDR1 MNHEY and CDR2 SMNVEV (reference sequence). Trimming stripped 4 bases from V and 5 bases from J, with 17 bases between. CDR3 nucleotide sequence: TGTGCCAGCAGTTCTAGTGGGGGGTTCACGGAGACCCAGTACTTC. It yields the protein CASSSSGGFTETQYF.

This chain joins TRBV11-1 and TRBJ1-5; D not resolved. V gave up 2 bases and J gave up 7 bases, with 9 bases separating them. Looked up from germline, CDR1 is SGHAT and CDR2 is FQDESV (reference sequence). The CDR3 consists of 13 residues. CDR3 region: CASSLWAGQPQHF. The CDR3, as DNA: TGTGCCAGCAGCTTATGGGCAGGCCAGCCCCAGCATTTT.

The sample holds many counts of this clonotype. The chain has TRBV7-2 and TRBJ1-1, with a tentative D call TRBD1 (5 bases). This CDR3 spans 13 amino acids. Deletions cut 4 bases from V and 2 bases from J, with 8 bases between. Germline CDR1 is SGHTA and CDR2 is FQGNSA. CDR3 in amino acids: CASSWTSNTEAFF. The CDR3 coding sequence is TGTGCCAGCAGCTGGACAAGTAACACTGAAGCTTTCTTT. Combining the CDR3 with reference TRBV7-2 and TRBJ1-1 gives the whole variable domain GAGVSQSPSNKVTEKGKDVELRCDPISGHTALYWYRQSLGQGLEFLIYFQGNSAPDKSGLPSDRFSAERTGGSVSTLTIQRTQQEDSAVYLCASSWTSNTEAFFGQGTRLTVV.

The rearrangement joins TRBV6-2 or TRBV6-3 to TRBJ2-1; D gene unclear. V was shortened by 10 bases and J by 8 bases, with 9 bases between the two germline ends. This CDR3 contains 10 residues. Germline CDR1 is MNHEY and CDR2 is SVGEGT. CDR3 sequence: CATSGYEQFF. CDR3 coding DNA: TGTGCCACCTCAGGATATGAGCAGTTCTTC.

DNA for the CDR3: TGTGCCAGCAGTTTTTCCGGACCCCCGGGCGAGCAGTACTTC. Protein product: CASSFSGPPGEQYF. This rearrangement joins TRBV27 to TRBJ2-7; no firm D call. The CDR3 totals 14 residues. The germline V gene has CDR1 MNHEY and CDR2 SMNVEV (reference sequence). Trimming pared 3 bases from V and 6 bases from J, leaving 15 bases between.

This sequence joins TRBV6-1 and TRBJ1-5, with D hard to call. CDR1 is MNHNS and CDR2 is SASEGT in the germline V gene. The V and J ends lost 6 bases and 9 bases respectively, with 9 bases between them. The CDR3 consists of 11 residues. CDR3 DNA: TGTGCCAGCAGCCGCGCGTGGCCCCAGCATTTT. Its protein is CASSRAWPQHF.

The rearrangement links TRBV6-1 to TRBJ2-1; 9 bases map to TRBD2. The germline gives CDR1 MNHNS, CDR2 SASEGT. This CDR3 spans 13 amino acids. Germline trimming cut 7 bases from V and 8 bases from J; bases unmatched to any gene: 6. CDR3 sequence reads: CASMLAGSDEQFF. As DNA, the CDR3 is TGTGCCAGCATGCTAGCGGGGTCGGATGAGCAGTTCTTC.

The chain employs TRBV6-1 and TRBJ1-1; a weak D match, TRBD1 (5 bases). V was shortened by 5 bases and J by 1 base, with 11 bases between the two germline ends. The germline CDR1 and CDR2 sequences are MNHNS and SASEGT. This CDR3 spans 14 amino acids. The CDR3 DNA sequence: TGTGCCAGCAGTTACAGGAGTCGGAACACTGAAGCTTTCTTT. Amino acids: CASSYRSRNTEAFF.

The rearrangement joins TRBV12-3 or TRBV12-4 to TRBJ1-5; no clear D gene. Trimming shortened V by 3 bases and J by 7 bases, and 13 bases separated the two germline ends. The CDR3 has 14 amino acids. The CDR3 here is CASSLGSLGQPQHF. In DNA, the CDR3 is TGTGCCAGCAGTTTGGGCTCTTTAGGGCAGCCCCAGCATTTT.

The gene calls are TRBV2 and TRBJ2-5, with 15 positions matching TRBD2. The CDR3 has 16 amino acids. The germline gives CDR1 SNHLY, CDR2 FYNNEI. The CDR3 reads CASKRTSGGDQETQYF. CDR3 nucleotides: TGTGCTTCGAAAAGGACTAGCGGGGGGGATCAAGAGACCCAGTACTTC.